The 22 T cell receptor beta chains reported below all come from one sample, sequenced in a study of CD8 T cells in ankylosing spondylitis. Each CDR3 protein is one row after TCRdb ran MiXCR on the 5' RACE reads. The table lists fewer than 250,000 distinct CDR3 sequences, 20% to 30% of them singletons, with 6.6% in the top ten. The sequenced sample consisted of blood, either unsorted or a sorted T cell fraction (not recorded which). The receptors shown here come from a male donor with ankylosing spondylitis or in good health (not recorded which).

This clonotype came up many times. The J gene is TRBJ2-5, the V gene TRBV29-1, with D hard to call. Looked up from germline, CDR1 is SQVTM and CDR2 is ANQGSEA. V shed 5 bases and J shed 7 bases, with 20 bases lying between them. The CDR3 contains 14 residues. CDR3: CSVPGHVALGTQYF. The CDR3 bases are TGCAGCGTTCCGGGCCATGTCGCCCTGGGGACCCAGTACTTC.

This clonotype was counted ten times or more. The chain links TRBV12-3 or TRBV12-4 to TRBJ2-3; 7 nucleotides line up with TRBD2. The V gene end was trimmed by 3 bases and the J gene end by 3 bases; junction bases not matched to a gene: 6. This CDR3 contains 15 residues. The CDR3 region is CASSFTAGFTDTQYF. The CDR3 DNA reads TGTGCCAGCAGTTTCACAGCGGGATTTACAGATACGCAGTATTTT.

At least ten counts were recorded for this clonotype. V gene TRBV29-1 combines with J gene TRBJ2-7; 10 bases fit TRBD2. The germline CDR1 and CDR2 sequences are SQVTM and ANQGSEA. Trimming cost V 3 bases and J 7 bases; bases outside gene matches: 15. The CDR3 has 16 residues. The CDR3 nucleotides are TGCAGCGTTGAGGTTACTAGCGGGATGTCGGTGGGAGAGCAGTACTTC. Amino acid sequence: CSVEVTSGMSVGEQYF.

This clonotype was recorded at least ten times. The chain uses TRBV11-2 and TRBJ2-7; TRBD2 aligns across 10 bases. CDR3 length: 13 residues. Germline V gene lookup returns CDR1 SGHAT and CDR2 FQNNGV. Trimming cost V 2 bases and J 13 bases; bases outside gene matches: 8. CDR3 bases: TGTGCCAGCAGCTTACCGGGACTAGCGATAACTTACTTC. It specifies CASSLPGLAITYF.

This clonotype appeared many times. V usage is TRBV5-1 and J usage is TRBJ2-5; D uncertain. Germline V CDR1 and CDR2: SGHRS, YFSETQ. This CDR3 has 17 amino acids. Deletions cut 4 bases from V and 8 bases from J, with 27 bases between. In nucleotides, the CDR3 is TGCGCCAGCAGCGCCCCAGAAGATAGCCCCCTAGGAAGCACCCAGTACTTC. Translating gives CASSAPEDSPLGSTQYF.

The rearrangement joins TRBV20-1 to TRBJ1-2; D ambiguous. Germline V lookup: CDR1 DFQATT, CDR2 SNEGSKA (reference sequence). V lost 4 bases and J lost 6, with 9 bases in between. This CDR3 spans 11 amino acids. The CDR3 DNA sequence: TGCAGTGCTAAGGACGGGGATGGCTACACCTTC. Translating gives CSAKDGDGYTF.

The chain is built from TRBV6-1 and TRBJ1-4, with D uncertain. The germline CDR1 and CDR2 sequences are MNHNS and SASEGT. The CDR3 is 14 amino acids. The V end was cut by 6 bases, the J end by 3 bases, with 11 bases between. The CDR3 here is CASSREDANEKLFF. The CDR3 coding sequence is TGTGCCAGCAGCCGCGAGGACGCTAATGAAAAACTGTTTTTT.

This clonotype appeared many times. V gene TRBV9 combines with J gene TRBJ2-7; D unclear. Deletions cut 2 bases from V and 0 bases from J, with 12 bases between. Germline V gene lookup returns CDR1 SGDLS and CDR2 YYNGEE. The CDR3 has 15 amino acids. The CDR3 loop is CASSVDFQFSYEQYF. In nucleotides, the CDR3 is TGTGCCAGCAGCGTTGACTTCCAATTCTCCTACGAGCAGTACTTC.

The V gene is TRBV10-3, the J gene TRBJ1-2, with TRBD1 as a possible D gene (5 bases). This CDR3 has 14 residues. The germline V and J ends were trimmed by 2 bases and 6 bases, with 13 bases remaining between them. Germline lookup yields CDR1 ENHRY and CDR2 SYGVKD. The CDR3 sequence: CAISELTGGNGYTF. Here the CDR3 DNA reads TGTGCCATCAGTGAGCTCACCGGGGGTAATGGCTACACCTTC.

The V gene is TRBV2, the J gene TRBJ2-1; perhaps TRBD1 as D (6 bases). Trimming shortened V by 6 bases and J by 4 bases, and 10 bases separated the two germline ends. CDR3 length: 13 residues. Germline lookup yields CDR1 SNHLY and CDR2 FYNNEI. DNA for the CDR3: TGTGCCAGCAGGGACAGTGCGTACAATGAGCAGTTCTTC. It yields the protein CASRDSAYNEQFF.

Many counts were recorded for this clonotype. V gene TRBV5-1 combines with J gene TRBJ2-3; weak D call: TRBD2 (6 bases). Trimming removed 4 bases at V and 6 bases at J, with 12 bases between. Germline V CDR1 and CDR2: SGHRS, YFSETQ. The CDR3 totals 13 residues. CDR3 nucleotides: TGCGCCAGCAGCCCCTCGGAGGGGGATACGCAGTATTTT. Translated, it gives CASSPSEGDTQYF. Full variable domain (remainder filled in from reference TRBV5-1 and TRBJ2-3): KAGVTQTPRYLIKTRGQQVTLSCSPISGHRSVSWYQQTPGQGLQFLFEYFSETQRNKGNFPGRFSGRQFSNSRSEMNVSTLELGDSALYLCASSPSEGDTQYFGPGTRLTVL.

This clonotype was seen a handful of times. V and J are TRBV29-1 and TRBJ2-3; 12 bases align to TRBD2. The CDR3 has 14 residues. V lost 4 bases and J lost 1; bases outside the gene matches: 0. Looked up from germline, CDR1 is SQVTM and CDR2 is ANQGSEA. For the CDR3, the DNA is TGCAGCGTTGGACTAGCGGGGGGCACAGATACGCAGTATTTT. Protein sequence: CSVGLAGGTDTQYF.

Many counts were recorded for this clonotype. The chain recombines TRBV20-1 with TRBJ2-3, with 7 bases matching TRBD2. Trimming cost V 5 bases and J 4 bases; bases outside gene matches: 9. Germline lookup yields CDR1 DFQATT and CDR2 SNEGSKA (reference sequence). The CDR3 covers 14 residues. CDR3 in DNA: TGCAGTGCTTCGGCGGGAGTGAAGGCAGATACGCAGTATTTT. Its protein product is CSASAGVKADTQYF.

The chain has TRBV18 and TRBJ2-1; unclear D gene. This CDR3 region has 16 residues. The V gene's germline CDR1 is KGHSH and CDR2 LQKENI. The V end lost 1 base, the J end lost 1 base, and 11 bases lay between the germline ends. The CDR3 bases are TGTGCCAGCTCACCACGAGGCAGCCAGTCCTACAATGAGCAGTTCTTC. Protein: CASSPRGSQSYNEQFF.

In this sample, this clonotype turned up many times. This sequence joins TRBV11-1 and TRBJ2-5; D is unresolved. There are 15 residues in the CDR3. Germline-derived CDR1 and CDR2 are SGHAT and FQDESV (reference sequence). V gave up 2 bases and J gave up 3 bases, with 13 bases separating them. The CDR3 DNA is TGTGCCAGCAGCTTACCTTTCATTGGGGAAGAGACCCAGTACTTC. It encodes CASSLPFIGEETQYF.

There are many counts of this clonotype. One end of the junction does not line up with germline, which may come from a read error. The chain joins TRBV12-3 or TRBV12-4 to TRBJ2-3; D possibly corresponds to TRBD2 (5 bases). This CDR3 spans 8 amino acids. The CDR3 is CASTPGNF. The CDR3 DNA follows: TGTGCCAGCACCCCGGGAAATTTT.

The chain has TRBV20-1 and TRBJ2-5, with no clear D. Trimming shortened V by 5 bases and J by 4 bases, and 20 bases separated the two germline ends. This CDR3 is 15 amino acids long. Germline V gene lookup returns CDR1 DFQATT and CDR2 SNEGSKA (reference sequence). The DNA for the CDR3 is TGCAGTGCTCACGACTCCCAGGAGTATTTAGAGACCCAGTACTTC. Its protein product is CSAHDSQEYLETQYF.

V and J are TRBV10-3 and TRBJ2-7, with TRBD1 identical over 7 bases. J was trimmed by 7 bases and V by 10 bases; bases with no gene match: 7. The CDR3 loop spans 11 amino acids. The germline gives CDR1 ENHRY, CDR2 SYGVKD. The CDR3 is CATRTGDEQYF. CDR3 bases: TGTGCCACGAGAACAGGGGATGAGCAGTACTTC.

This clonotype was detected only a few times. The chain combines TRBV7-2 with TRBJ2-7; 9 bases agree with TRBD2. The CDR3 contains 16 residues. V lost 5 bases, J lost 2 bases, and 10 bases stayed unmatched. CDR1 is SGHTA, CDR2 FQGNSA, per germline. Here the CDR3 DNA reads TGTGCCAGCAGCCCCCAGTTGACTAGCGGACCCTACGAGCAGTACTTC. Translating gives CASSPQLTSGPYEQYF.

V is TRBV6-1 and J is TRBJ2-7; D is undetermined. Trimming took off 6 bases at V and 1 base at J, with 16 bases between the two ends. Germline loops: CDR1 MNHNS, CDR2 SASEGT. CDR3 length: 15 residues. The CDR3 region has the DNA TGTGCCAGCAGACCCCCCGGGTTCTTATCCTACGAGCAGTACTTC. Its translation: CASRPPGFLSYEQYF.

This clonotype showed up many times. The chain uses TRBV20-1 and TRBJ2-1; D is unclear. This CDR3 contains 13 residues. CDR1 DFQATT and CDR2 SNEGSKA come from the germline V gene (reference sequence). Trimming stripped 3 bases from V and 0 bases from J, with 6 bases between. In DNA form, the CDR3 reads TGCAGTGCTAGTAGGAGCTCCTACAATGAGCAGTTCTTC. Its translation: CSASRSSYNEQFF.

In its sample, this clonotype was seen many times. The chain joins TRBV20-1 to TRBJ1-1; TRBD1 might be the D (5 bases). V was cut by 0 bases and J by 0 bases, with 14 bases left in between. CDR1 DFQATT and CDR2 SNEGSKA come from the germline V gene (reference sequence). The CDR3 covers 16 residues. The CDR3 protein is CSARDGQGLMNTEAFF. CDR3 DNA sequence: TGCAGTGCTAGAGATGGCCAGGGTCTGATGAACACTGAAGCTTTCTTT.